The clone carrying this T cell receptor beta chain was picked up one time. The time point: cycle 4 day 1 (C4D1), after less than seven weeks of nivolumab. With no exception, relapse followed autologous stem cell transplantation in all patients, and brentuximab vedotin exposure varied. The source of the sample is a study of PD-1 blockade in classical Hodgkin lymphoma. Trimming shortened V by 2 bases and J by 2 bases, and 16 bases separated the two germline ends. Germline loops: CDR1 LGHNA, CDR2 YSLEER. This CDR3 contains 17 residues. Repertoires were generated with immunoSEQ multiplex PCR, while TCRdb's copy carries only in-frame clones and drops some. The sample records 7,000 to 8,500 clones, 76% being singletons.

The chain is built from TRBV4-3 and TRBJ2-4; D might be TRBD2 (6 bases). This specimen was peripheral blood mononuclear cells (PBMCs), taken before the fourth cycle of nivolumab. The TCR was taken from a human donor with classical Hodgkin lymphoma. CDR3: CASSQNRDLRSKNIQYF. In DNA, the CDR3 is TGCGCCAGCAGCCAAAACCGGGACTTAAGGTCCAAAAACATTCAGTACTTC.